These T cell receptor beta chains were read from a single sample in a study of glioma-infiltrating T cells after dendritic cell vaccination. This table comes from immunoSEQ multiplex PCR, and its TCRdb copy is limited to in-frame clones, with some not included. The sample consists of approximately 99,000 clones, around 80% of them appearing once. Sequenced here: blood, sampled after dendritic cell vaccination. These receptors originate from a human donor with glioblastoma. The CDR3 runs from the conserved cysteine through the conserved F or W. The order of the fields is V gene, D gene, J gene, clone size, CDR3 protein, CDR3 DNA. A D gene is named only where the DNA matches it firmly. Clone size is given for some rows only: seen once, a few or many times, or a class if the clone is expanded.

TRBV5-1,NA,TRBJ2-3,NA,CASSLEPLGGADTQYF,TGCGCCAGCAGCTTGGAGCCTTTGGGGGGGGCGGATACGCAGTATTTT
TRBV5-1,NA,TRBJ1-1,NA,CASRFSGNTEAFF,TGCGCCAGCAGATTTTCGGGGAACACTGAAGCTTTCTTT
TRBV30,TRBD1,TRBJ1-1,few,CAWSGDRLNTEAFF,TGTGCCTGGAGCGGGGACAGACTGAACACTGAAGCTTTCTTT
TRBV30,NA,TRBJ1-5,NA,CAWSVLAVNQPQHF,TGTGCCTGGAGTGTACTAGCAGTCAATCAGCCCCAGCATTTT
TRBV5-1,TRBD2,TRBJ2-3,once,CASSSGTSDVADTQYF,TGCGCCAGCAGCTCCGGGACTAGCGATGTCGCAGATACGCAGTATTTT
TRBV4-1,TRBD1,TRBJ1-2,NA,CASSQAWTGETGYTF,TGCGCCAGCAGCCAAGCATGGACAGGGGAGACTGGCTACACCTTC
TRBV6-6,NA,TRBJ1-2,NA,CASRSGATLRDGYTF,TGTGCCAGCAGAAGTGGGGCTACTTTGAGAGATGGCTACACCTTC
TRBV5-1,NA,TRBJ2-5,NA,CASSVEGKETQYF,TGCGCCAGCAGCGTGGAGGGGAAAGAGACCCAGTACTTC
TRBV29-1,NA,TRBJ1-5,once,CSVSDSPNQPQHF,TGCAGCGTATCGGACAGCCCCAATCAGCCCCAGCATTTT
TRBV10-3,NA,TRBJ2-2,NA,CAIRGGRDTGELFF,TGTGCCATCAGGGGGGGGCGGGACACCGGGGAGCTGTTTTTT
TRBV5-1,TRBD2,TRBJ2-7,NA,CASTRAGTASIYEQYF,TGCGCCAGCACCCGAGCGGGAACCGCTTCTATCTACGAGCAGTACTTC
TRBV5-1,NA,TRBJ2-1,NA,CASSEDSHEQFF,TGCGCCAGCAGCGAGGACTCCCACGAGCAGTTCTTC
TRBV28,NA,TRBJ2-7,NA,CASSLSIDWIHYEQYF,TGTGCCAGCAGTTTATCTATTGACTGGATCCACTACGAGCAGTACTTC
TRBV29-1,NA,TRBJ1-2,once,CSVEGGDGYTF,TGCAGCGTTGAAGGGGGCGATGGCTACACCTTC
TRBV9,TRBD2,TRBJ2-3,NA,CASSVDPRRGDTQYF,TGTGCCAGCAGCGTAGATCCGCGGCGGGGGGATACGCAGTATTTT
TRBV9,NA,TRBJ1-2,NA,CASSVGRGLDYGYTF,TGTGCCAGCAGCGTAGGGCGGGGCCTGGACTATGGCTACACCTTC
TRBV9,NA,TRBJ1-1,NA,CASSVGRDTEAFF,TGTGCCAGCAGCGTAGGGCGGGACACTGAAGCTTTCTTT
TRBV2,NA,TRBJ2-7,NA,CAIAVTGYSYEQYF,TGTGCCATTGCGGTTACAGGGTATTCCTACGAGCAGTACTTC
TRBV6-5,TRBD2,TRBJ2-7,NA,CASSRVSGGALEQYF,TGTGCCAGCAGCCGCGTTAGCGGGGGGGCTCTCGAGCAGTACTTC
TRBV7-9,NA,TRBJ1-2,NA,CASSSSVHGYTF,TGTGCCAGCAGCTCTTCGGTACATGGCTACACCTTC
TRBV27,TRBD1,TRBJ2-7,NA,CASSFSGTGTYEQYF,TGTGCCAGCAGTTTTTCCGGGACAGGGACCTACGAGCAGTACTTC
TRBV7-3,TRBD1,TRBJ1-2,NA,CASSDVPGQGAVGYGYTF,TGTGCCAGCAGCGACGTCCCGGGACAGGGGGCGGTGGGGTATGGCTACACCTTC
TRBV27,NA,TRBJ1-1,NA,CASSFTGRNTEAFF,TGTGCCAGCAGTTTTACAGGAAGGAACACTGAAGCTTTCTTT
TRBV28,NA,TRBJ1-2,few,CASSLGGGNYGYTF,TGTGCCAGCAGCCTCGGGGGGGGGAACTATGGCTACACCTTC
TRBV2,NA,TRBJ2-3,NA,CASSEEGPTDTQYF,TGTGCCAGCAGTGAGGAGGGACCCACAGATACGCAGTATTTT
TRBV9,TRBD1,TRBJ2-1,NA,CASSTRTGGYEQFF,TGTGCCAGCAGCACCCGGACAGGGGGCTATGAGCAGTTCTTC
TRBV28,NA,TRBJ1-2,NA,CASRLGGLYSGYGYTF,TGTGCCAGCAGATTGGGAGGGTTGTATTCGGGGTATGGCTACACCTTC
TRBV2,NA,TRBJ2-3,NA,CASSSVAASTDTQYF,TGTGCCAGCAGCTCCGTAGCGGCTAGCACAGATACGCAGTATTTT
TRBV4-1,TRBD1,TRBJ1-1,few,CASSRQRTGVNTEAFF,TGCGCCAGCAGCCGACAAAGGACAGGGGTGAACACTGAAGCTTTCTTT
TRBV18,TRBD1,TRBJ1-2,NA,CASSPRDRAAYGYTF,TGTGCCAGCTCACCACGTGACAGGGCGGCCTATGGCTACACCTTC
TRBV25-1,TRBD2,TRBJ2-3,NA,CASSPGLATDTQYF,TGTGCCAGCAGTCCTGGACTAGCGACAGATACGCAGTATTTT
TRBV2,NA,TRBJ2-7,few,CASIQGQTYEQYF,TGTGCCAGCATTCAGGGGCAGACCTACGAGCAGTACTTC
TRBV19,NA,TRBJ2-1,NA,CASSIDMTSRGYNEQFF,TGTGCCAGTAGTATAGATATGACCTCAAGAGGCTACAATGAGCAGTTCTTC
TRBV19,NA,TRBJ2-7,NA,CASSIAGSSYEQYF,TGTGCCAGTAGTATTGCGGGCAGCTCCTACGAGCAGTACTTC
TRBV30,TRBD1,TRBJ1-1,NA,CASLLRDRVPNTEAFF,TGTGCCTCCCTACTCCGGGACAGGGTACCGAACACTGAAGCTTTCTTT
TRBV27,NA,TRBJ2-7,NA,CASSSGSGGFYEQYF,TGTGCCAGCAGTTCAGGTTCAGGGGGGTTCTACGAGCAGTACTTC
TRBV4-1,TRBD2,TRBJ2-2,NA,CASSQEDRLAGNTGELFF,TGCGCCAGCAGCCAAGAAGACCGGCTAGCGGGGAACACCGGGGAGCTGTTTTTT
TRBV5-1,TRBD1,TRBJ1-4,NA,CASSSGQGRVVKLFF,TGCGCCAGCAGTTCCGGACAGGGCCGGGTTGTAAAACTGTTTTTT
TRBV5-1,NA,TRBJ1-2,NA,CASSFTLDSIYGYTF,TGCGCCAGCAGCTTTACCTTGGACAGCATCTATGGCTACACCTTC
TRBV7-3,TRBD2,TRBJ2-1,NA,CASSSQPTSGEQFF,TGTGCCAGCAGCTCCCAACCGACTAGCGGTGAGCAGTTCTTC
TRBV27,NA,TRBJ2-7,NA,CASSLSGGFYEQYF,TGTGCCAGCAGTTTAAGTGGGGGGTTCTACGAGCAGTACTTC
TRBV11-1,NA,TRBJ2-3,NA,CASSFQGSSTDTQYF,TGTGCCAGCAGCTTTCAGGGAAGTAGCACAGATACGCAGTATTTT
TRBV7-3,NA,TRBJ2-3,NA,CASSLSGSTDTQYF,TGTGCCAGCAGCTTATCCGGTTCGACAGATACGCAGTATTTT
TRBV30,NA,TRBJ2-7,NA,CAWSKPDSSYEQYF,TGTGCCTGGAGTAAACCCGACAGTTCCTACGAGCAGTACTTC
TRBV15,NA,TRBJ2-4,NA,CATSRTSPQNIQYF,TGTGCCACCAGCAGAACTAGCCCCCAAAACATTCAGTACTTC
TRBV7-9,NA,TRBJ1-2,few,CASRHTSSGPQGYTF,TGTGCCAGCAGGCACACTTCTTCAGGCCCCCAGGGCTACACCTTC
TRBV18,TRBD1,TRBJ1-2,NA,CASSPGTDGYTF,TGTGCCAGCTCACCTGGGACAGATGGCTACACCTTC
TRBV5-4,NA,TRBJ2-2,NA,CASSFGQGNTGELFF,TGTGCCAGCAGCTTCGGGCAGGGGAACACCGGGGAGCTGTTTTTT
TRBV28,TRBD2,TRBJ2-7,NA,CASSLGGSPGEQYF,TGTGCCAGCAGTTTAGGCGGGAGCCCCGGGGAGCAGTACTTC
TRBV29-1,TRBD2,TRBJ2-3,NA,CSFTDSGTSTDTQYF,TGCAGCTTCACTGATAGCGGGACTAGCACAGATACGCAGTATTTT
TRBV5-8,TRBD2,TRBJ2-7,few,CASSVGLAVSYEQYF,TGTGCCAGCAGCGTGGGACTAGCGGTATCCTACGAGCAGTACTTC
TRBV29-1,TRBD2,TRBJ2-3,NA,CSVTSGLTDTQYF,TGCAGCGTTACTAGCGGACTCACAGATACGCAGTATTTT
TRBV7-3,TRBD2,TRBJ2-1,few,CASSPTSGRYNEQFF,TGTGCCAGCAGCCCAACTAGCGGGAGGTACAATGAGCAGTTCTTC
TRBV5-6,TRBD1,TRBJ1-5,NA,CASSWGTGTSNQPQHF,TGTGCCAGCAGCTGGGGGACAGGTACCAGCAATCAGCCCCAGCATTTT
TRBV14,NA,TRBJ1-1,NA,CASSLHPRGTEAFF,TGTGCCAGCAGCCTACACCCCCGGGGGACTGAAGCTTTCTTT
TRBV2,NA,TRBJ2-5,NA,CASTLGQQETQYF,TGTGCCAGCACTCTTGGGCAGCAAGAGACCCAGTACTTC
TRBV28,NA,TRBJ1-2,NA,CASSFINYGYTF,TGTGCCAGCAGTTTCATTAACTATGGCTACACCTTC